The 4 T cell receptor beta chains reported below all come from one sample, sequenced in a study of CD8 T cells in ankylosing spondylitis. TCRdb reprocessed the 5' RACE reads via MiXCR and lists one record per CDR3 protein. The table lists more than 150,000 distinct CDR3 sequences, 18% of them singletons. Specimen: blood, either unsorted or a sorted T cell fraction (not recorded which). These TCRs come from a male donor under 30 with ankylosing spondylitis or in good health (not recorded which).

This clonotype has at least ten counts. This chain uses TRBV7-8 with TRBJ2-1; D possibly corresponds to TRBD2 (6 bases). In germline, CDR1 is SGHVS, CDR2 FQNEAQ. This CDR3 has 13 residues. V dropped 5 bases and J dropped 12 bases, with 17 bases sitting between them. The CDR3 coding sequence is TGTGCCAGCAGCACGGGACTTTTGGGAGGGCAGTTCTTC. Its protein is CASSTGLLGGQFF.

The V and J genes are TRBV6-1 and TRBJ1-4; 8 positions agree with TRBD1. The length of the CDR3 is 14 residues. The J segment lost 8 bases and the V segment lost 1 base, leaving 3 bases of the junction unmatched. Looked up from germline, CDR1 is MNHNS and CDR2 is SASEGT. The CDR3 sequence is CASSEVDRAEKLFF. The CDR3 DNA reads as TGTGCCAGCAGTGAAGTGGACAGGGCGGAAAAACTGTTTTTT.

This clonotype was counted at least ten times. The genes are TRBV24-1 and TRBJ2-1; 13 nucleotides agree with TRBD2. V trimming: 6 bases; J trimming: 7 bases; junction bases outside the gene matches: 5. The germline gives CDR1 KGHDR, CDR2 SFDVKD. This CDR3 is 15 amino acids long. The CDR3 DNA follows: TGTGCCACCAGTAGCCGGACTAGCGGGAGTAATGAGCAGTTCTTC. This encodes CATSSRTSGSNEQFF.

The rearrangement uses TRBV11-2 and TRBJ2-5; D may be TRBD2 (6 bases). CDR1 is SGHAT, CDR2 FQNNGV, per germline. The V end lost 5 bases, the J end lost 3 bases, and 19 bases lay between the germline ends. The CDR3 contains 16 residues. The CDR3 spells CASSPQGLQTEETQYF. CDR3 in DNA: TGTGCCAGCAGCCCCCAGGGACTTCAAACCGAAGAGACCCAGTACTTC. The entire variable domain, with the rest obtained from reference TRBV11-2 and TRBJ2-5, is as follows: EAGVAQSPRYKIIEKRQSVAFWCNPISGHATLYWYQQILGQGPKLLIQFQNNGVVDDSQLPKDRFSAERLKGVDSTLKIQPAKLEDSAVYLCASSPQGLQTEETQYFGPGTRLLVL.